The T cell receptor beta chain under discussion was sequenced for a study of technical replicates of blood from a few donors. The table came from immunoSEQ multiplex PCR; TCRdb's copy has only in-frame clones and leaves some out. The sample lists some 80,000 clones, around four fifths occurring once. V lost 2 bases and J lost 4; bases outside the gene matches: 17. In germline, CDR1 is MGHRA, CDR2 YSYEKL. The CDR3 contains 18 residues. The sequence was collected from a human donor in good health. Some clones in this sample may be carry-over from other donors' samples. The genes are TRBV4-1 and TRBJ2-7; 7 positions match TRBD1. Sequencing used PBMCs. DNA of the CDR3: TGCGCCAGCAGCCAACGGATCTCTGGTGTTGACAGGGCGTACGAGCAGTACTTC. It encodes CASSQRISGVDRAYEQYF.